This T cell receptor (beta chain) was profiled in a study of cytomegalovirus exposure and HLA in healthy donors. After removal of 6 bases from V and 8 bases from J, the junction contained 4 bases not matched to a gene. Germline V lookup: CDR1 SGHAT, CDR2 FQNNGV. This CDR3 has 12 amino acids. This PCR relied on a set of 60 Vbeta primers and 13 Jbeta primers. Measured with immunoSEQ multiplex PCR; TCRdb has only the in-frame clones, and not every one. The sample has more than 90,000 clones; 55% to 80% are singletons. This TCR was sampled from a woman aged 25 to 39 in good health and CMV-seronegative. The sequencing sample was made of PBMCs. V and J are TRBV11-2 and TRBJ1-1, with TRBD1 matching over 9 bases. This chain's CDR3 is CASRRGTGEAFF. CDR3 nucleotides: TGTGCCAGCAGACGAGGGACAGGGGAAGCTTTCTTT.